The 6 T cell receptor beta chains below come from one sample, sequenced in a study of technical replicates of blood from a few donors. Assay: immunoSEQ multiplex PCR; the TCRdb copy retains only in-frame clones and omits some. The sample lists tens of thousands of clones; 95% were seen once. The material sequenced was T cells isolated from PBMCs. Receptors were obtained from a human donor in good health.

The chain employs TRBV11-3 and TRBJ2-1; TRBD2 matches at 8 bases. Germline V gene lookup returns CDR1 SGHNT and CDR2 YENEEA. After removal of 4 bases from V and 6 bases from J, the junction contained 5 bases not matched to a gene. The CDR3 runs 14 residues. DNA of the CDR3: TGTGCCAGCAGCTCTCGGGAGGGCCCCAATGAGCAGTTCTTC. It specifies CASSSREGPNEQFF.

The chain combines TRBV5-1 with TRBJ2-3; TRBD1 is a possible D gene (5 bases). Trimming pared 1 base from V and 2 bases from J, leaving 14 bases between. The germline CDR1 and CDR2 sequences are SGHRS and YFSETQ. CDR3 size: 16 residues. The CDR3 spells CASSLWGPEHTDTQYF. The CDR3 coding sequence is TGCGCCAGCAGCTTGTGGGGCCCTGAACACACAGATACGCAGTATTTT.

The chain couples TRBV29-1 to TRBJ2-3; D is ambiguous. V was trimmed by 6 bases and J by 0 bases, leaving 4 bases between them. The CDR3 contains 11 residues. Germline V gene data show CDR1 as SQVTM and CDR2 as ANQGSEA. CDR3 coding DNA: TGCAGCGTAACTAGCACAGATACGCAGTATTTT. Translated: CSVTSTDTQYF.

This chain uses TRBV10-3 with TRBJ2-2; 9 nucleotides align to TRBD2. Trimming took 1 base from V and 6 from J; bases not matched to a gene: 3. The CDR3 contains 15 residues. Germline values: CDR1 ENHRY, CDR2 SYGVKD. In DNA, the CDR3 is TGTGCCATCAGTGAGTTAGCGGGAGTTCCCGGGGAGCTGTTTTTT. Translation: CAISELAGVPGELFF.

In this sample, this clone turned up once. This rearrangement joins TRBV5-1 to TRBJ1-1; 11 nucleotides match TRBD1. There are 14 residues in the CDR3. In germline, CDR1 is SGHRS, CDR2 YFSETQ. V trimming: 1 base; J trimming: 7 bases; junction bases outside the gene matches: 3. In DNA, the CDR3 is TGCGCCAGCAGCTTGTTGGGACAGGGGGATGAAGCTTTCTTT. This codes for CASSLLGQGDEAFF.

The chain links TRBV7-2 to TRBJ2-7; no definite D call. Trimming took off 5 bases at V and 3 bases at J, with 5 bases between the two ends. CDR1 and CDR2 (germline): SGHTA, FQGNSA. The CDR3 consists of 11 residues. CDR3 residues: CASSVSYEQYF. The CDR3 coding sequence is TGTGCCAGCAGCGTCAGCTACGAGCAGTACTTC.